A single sample is the source of the 31 T cell receptor beta chains below, sequenced in a study of shared clonotypes between healthy human individuals. Data came from immunoSEQ multiplex PCR; TCRdb stores just in-frame clones and leaves some out. The sample yields 2,500,000 or so clones, 85% to 95% seen once. Sequencing input: naive CD4+ T cells from PBMCs. Subset specified: CD45RA+ positively selected. The receptors derive from a young man in good health. Some clones in this sample may be carry-over from other donors' samples.

This clone was seen once. The chain employs TRBV11-2 and TRBJ2-1; TRBD1 might be the D (5 bases). Trimming removed 5 bases at V and 7 bases at J, with 15 bases between. This CDR3 contains 14 residues. Germline CDR1 SGHAT, CDR2 FQNNGV. The CDR3 loop reads CASSTPKRQNEQFF. For the CDR3, the DNA is TGTGCCAGCAGCACCCCAAAACGACAGAATGAGCAGTTCTTC.

The chain links TRBV5-1 to TRBJ1-4, with 8 bases lining up with TRBD1. The CDR3 contains 13 residues. The V gene end was trimmed by 7 bases and the J gene end by 7 bases; junction bases not matched to a gene: 6. Germline V lookup: CDR1 SGHRS, CDR2 YFSETQ. This chain's CDR3 is CASAPTGAEKLFF. The CDR3 coding sequence is TGCGCCAGCGCGCCGACAGGGGCTGAAAAACTGTTTTTT.

This clone was seen only once. The genes are TRBV5-1 and TRBJ2-1, with 11 bases matching TRBD2. CDR3 length: 16 residues. The trim removed 1 base at V and 4 bases at J, leaving 4 bases unmatched. Germline CDR1 is SGHRS and CDR2 is YFSETQ. The CDR3 DNA reads as TGCGCCAGCAGCTTGAACCCTAGCGGGAGGTACAATGAGCAGTTCTTC. Amino acids: CASSLNPSGRYNEQFF.

The chain carries TRBV7-9 and TRBJ2-1; D call uncertain. The length of the CDR3 is 11 residues. Germline CDR1 reads SEHNR; CDR2 reads FQNEAQ (reference sequence). V gave up 6 bases and J gave up 10 bases, with 10 bases separating them. The CDR3 loop is CASRSTGEQFF. The CDR3, as DNA: TGTGCCAGCAGGAGTACTGGGGAGCAGTTCTTC.

DNA of the CDR3: TGTGCCAGCAGCTTAGCGCTAGGGGCAGGTGGGGTAGGCCAGCAGTACTTC. It codes for CASSLALGAGGVGQQYF. The chain uses TRBV7-6 and TRBJ2-7; D perhaps matches TRBD1 (5 bases). V dropped 0 bases and J dropped 8 bases, with 23 bases sitting between them. This CDR3 has 17 amino acids. CDR1 is SGHVS and CDR2 is FNYEAQ in the germline V gene.

This sequence joins TRBV14 and TRBJ2-5; tentatively, D is TRBD1 or TRBD2 (5 bases each). CDR1 is SGHDN and CDR2 is FVKESK in the germline V gene. The CDR3 has 14 amino acids. V was cut by 4 bases and J by 3 bases, with 12 bases left in between. CDR3 region: CASSRMGRKETQYF. CDR3 DNA sequence: TGTGCCAGCAGCCGCATGGGACGGAAAGAGACCCAGTACTTC.

The rearrangement links TRBV5-4 to TRBJ1-2; unclear D gene. The CDR3 is 15 amino acids. Germline V gives CDR1 SGHNT, CDR2 YYREEE (reference sequence). Trimming shortened V by 4 bases and J by 0 bases, and 13 bases separated the two germline ends. The CDR3 DNA reads as TGTGCCAGCAGCATCGGGCTATCTTCTAACTATGGCTACACCTTC. Translated: CASSIGLSSNYGYTF. The full variable domain, with the rest looked up from reference TRBV5-4 and TRBJ1-2, is ETGVTQSPTHLIKTRGQQVTLRCSSQSGHNTVSWYQQALGQGPQFIFQYYREEENGRGNFPPRFSGLQFPNYSSELNVNALELDDSALYLCASSIGLSSNYGYTFGSGTRLTVV.

The chain employs TRBV29-1 and TRBJ1-1, with unresolved D. Trimming cost V 4 bases and J 2 bases, with 11 bases left between them. The CDR3 consists of 13 residues. Germline lookup yields CDR1 SQVTM and CDR2 ANQGSEA. CDR3 residues: CSVAPRPNTEAFF. The DNA for the CDR3 is TGCAGCGTTGCCCCTCGGCCTAACACTGAAGCTTTCTTT. Based on the CDR3 plus reference TRBV29-1 and TRBJ1-1, the full variable domain is SAVISQKPSRDICQRGTSLTIQCQVDSQVTMMFWYRQQPGQSLTLIATANQGSEATYESGFVIDKFPISRPNLTFSTLTVSNMSPEDSSIYLCSVAPRPNTEAFFGQGTRLTVV.

The table lists this clone with a count of one. Other DNA sequences from this sample encode an identical CDR3 as well. This chain links TRBV5-1 with TRBJ2-2; D is undetermined. V was pared by 0 bases and J by 0 bases, with 3 bases between. In germline, CDR1 is SGHRS, CDR2 YFSETQ. There are 14 residues in the CDR3. CDR3 amino acids: CASSLAANTGELFF. CDR3 in DNA: TGCGCCAGCAGCTTGGCTGCGAACACCGGGGAGCTGTTTTTT.

As to this clone: Other DNA sequences from this sample encode an identical CDR3 as well. The chain carries TRBV28 and TRBJ1-5; D remains ambiguous. Germline CDR1 reads MDHEN; CDR2 reads SYDVKM. The CDR3 totals 13 residues. Trimming removed 6 bases from V and 4 bases from J, with 10 bases in between. The CDR3 region has the DNA TGTGCCAGCAGGCTCGGAGGGAATCAGCCCCAGCATTTT. Protein product: CASRLGGNQPQHF.

The J gene is TRBJ2-2, the V gene TRBV19; 7 bases line up with TRBD1. The germline gives CDR1 LNHDA, CDR2 SQIVND (reference sequence). Germline trimming cut 5 bases from V and 1 base from J; bases unmatched to any gene: 4. The length of the CDR3 is 15 residues. CDR3 region: CASSVTGVNTGELFF. CDR3 DNA: TGTGCCAGTAGTGTCACAGGGGTGAACACCGGGGAGCTGTTTTTT.

The chain employs TRBV5-1 and TRBJ2-7; 7 bases align to TRBD2. CDR1 SGHRS and CDR2 YFSETQ come from the germline V gene. There are 15 residues in the CDR3. Unmatched junction bases numbered 8, after V lost 4 bases and J lost 1 base. The CDR3 region has the DNA TGCGCCAGCAGCCCGGAGGGAGGGCTGTCCTACGAGCAGTACTTC. Translation: CASSPEGGLSYEQYF.

The DNA for the CDR3 is TGTGCCAGCAGGGGAGTGGGGGGCGCTAACTATGGCTACACCTTC. Translated, it gives CASRGVGGANYGYTF. The V call is TRBV6-5, the J call TRBJ1-2, with a tentative D call TRBD1 (6 bases). Germline values: CDR1 MNHEY, CDR2 SVGAGI. V shed 6 bases and J shed 0 bases, with 14 bases lying between them. The CDR3 totals 15 residues.

This rearrangement joins TRBV9 to TRBJ2-3; D is uncertain. Between the trimmed V and J ends, which lost 4 bases and 1 base, there was a span of 16 bases. This CDR3 is 16 amino acids long. CDR1 and CDR2 (germline): SGDLS, YYNGEE. CDR3 sequence (DNA): TGTGCCAGCAGCCCCCGAAAGACCCCAGGCACAGATACGCAGTATTTT. This sequence encodes CASSPRKTPGTDTQYF.

This sequence joins TRBV30 and TRBJ2-5, with 10 bases identical to TRBD1. The junction had 9 bases not matched to a gene; V was cut back by 0 bases and J by 5 bases. The CDR3 consists of 16 residues. The V gene's germline CDR1 is GTSNPN and CDR2 SVGIG (reference sequence). CDR3 in amino acids: CAWSVQWDRGLETQYF. Here the CDR3 DNA reads TGTGCCTGGAGTGTTCAATGGGACAGGGGATTGGAGACCCAGTACTTC.

The V and J genes are TRBV5-1 and TRBJ2-1; 11 bases map to TRBD1. V trimming: 4 bases; J trimming: 6 bases; junction bases outside the gene matches: 9. CDR1 SGHRS and CDR2 YFSETQ come from the germline V gene. The CDR3 is 16 residues long. The CDR3 bases are TGCGCCAGCAGCCCTTGGACAGGGGGCGCGGGCAATGAGCAGTTCTTC. Translating gives CASSPWTGGAGNEQFF.

The rearrangement uses TRBV6-5 and TRBJ2-2; D unresolved. CDR3 length equals 15 residues. CDR1 is MNHEY and CDR2 is SVGAGI in the germline V gene. Trimming took 0 bases from V and 6 from J, leaving 11 bases between them. Here the CDR3 DNA reads TGTGCCAGCAGTTACTCAGGCTCCGCGGCCGGGGAGCTGTTTTTT. This codes for CASSYSGSAAGELFF.

J is TRBJ2-7 and V is TRBV28, with no clear D. The V gene's germline CDR1 is MDHEN and CDR2 SYDVKM. Trimming left V 4 bases short and J 6 bases short, with 13 bases between. The CDR3 has 13 amino acids. The CDR3 region has the DNA TGTGCCAGCAGTTACGGTATAGTACGCGAGCAGTACTTC. Protein sequence: CASSYGIVREQYF.

CDR3 in amino acids: CASVSWGGNQPQHF. Written as DNA, the CDR3 is TGTGCCAGCGTGTCGTGGGGAGGCAATCAGCCCCAGCATTTT. The rearrangement joins TRBV7-3 to TRBJ1-5; no clear D gene. The CDR3 is 14 amino acids. Germline V gene data show CDR1 as SGHTA and CDR2 as FQGTGA. V lost 8 bases and J lost 2, with 13 bases in between.

The chain has TRBV19 and TRBJ2-7; D is perhaps TRBD1 (5 bases). Germline V lookup: CDR1 LNHDA, CDR2 SQIVND (reference sequence). The CDR3 is 13 residues long. Trimming removed 2 bases from V and 2 bases from J, with 7 bases in between. The CDR3 spells CASSISRAYEQYF. The CDR3 DNA is TGTGCCAGTAGTATATCCAGGGCCTACGAGCAGTACTTC. Full variable domain (rest looked up from reference TRBV19 and TRBJ2-7): DGGITQSPKYLFRKEGQNVTLSCEQNLNHDAMYWYRQDPGQGLRLIYYSQIVNDFQKGDIAEGYSVSREKKESFPLTVTSAQKNPTAFYLCASSISRAYEQYFGPGTRLTVT.

The chain carries TRBV14 and TRBJ1-2, with unresolved D. CDR1 SGHDN and CDR2 FVKESK come from the germline V gene. The V gene lost 3 bases and the J gene lost 8 bases, with 19 bases spanning the gap. The CDR3 is made up of 15 amino acids. The CDR3 DNA is TGTGCCAGCAGCCAGGCCAGCGGATCCACTGGCGGCTACACCTTC. Residues: CASSQASGSTGGYTF.

The J gene is TRBJ2-7, the V gene TRBV6-1; D possibly matches TRBD1 or TRBD2 (5 bases each). CDR1 is MNHNS, CDR2 SASEGT, per germline. The CDR3 is 15 residues long. Deletions cut 1 base from V and 2 bases from J, with 12 bases between. In nucleotides, the CDR3 is TGTGCCAGCAGTGAAGGGCCGGGGACCCCCTACGAGCAGTACTTC. It is translated as CASSEGPGTPYEQYF.

A word on this clone: Distinct nucleotide sequences in the sample also encode this CDR3. The chain joins TRBV5-1 to TRBJ2-5; 9 bases are shared with TRBD2. The V gene end was trimmed by 0 bases and the J gene end by 4 bases; junction bases not matched to a gene: 4. The germline gives CDR1 SGHRS, CDR2 YFSETQ. CDR3 size: 15 residues. CDR3 residues: CASSLEGLAGETQYF. The CDR3 region has the DNA TGCGCCAGCAGCTTGGAGGGACTAGCAGGAGAGACCCAGTACTTC.

The chain joins TRBV10-3 to TRBJ2-1, with TRBD2 matching over 11 bases. Germline-derived CDR1 and CDR2 are ENHRY and SYGVKD. The CDR3 is made up of 14 amino acids. J was trimmed by 7 bases and V by 6 bases; bases with no gene match: 5. As DNA, the CDR3 is TGTGCCATCAGCCCTAGCGGGGGGCAGAATGAGCAGTTCTTC. Amino acid sequence: CAISPSGGQNEQFF.

V usage is TRBV28 and J usage is TRBJ2-1, with D tentatively TRBD2 (5 bases). Germline V CDR1 and CDR2: MDHEN, SYDVKM. V was trimmed by 4 bases and J by 2 bases, leaving 15 bases between them. This CDR3 comprises 16 residues. CDR3 bases: TGTGCCAGCAGTTCGTTGACTATCCATACCTACAATGAGCAGTTCTTC. Translating gives CASSSLTIHTYNEQFF.

About this clone: This sample also contains other DNA sequences that code for the same CDR3. The chain has TRBV7-2 and TRBJ2-1; D is undetermined. Per the germline V gene, CDR1 is SGHTA and CDR2 is FQGNSA. With 1 base removed from V and 1 base from J, the gap between germline ends came to 2 bases. This CDR3 region has 13 residues. As DNA, the CDR3 is TGTGCCAGCAGCTTAGGATCCTACAATGAGCAGTTCTTC. It specifies CASSLGSYNEQFF.

This chain joins TRBV5-1 and TRBJ2-1; TRBD2 matches at 11 bases. There are 19 residues in the CDR3. Germline V gives CDR1 SGHRS, CDR2 YFSETQ. V lost 7 bases and J lost 5; bases outside the gene matches: 20. CDR3 residues: CASRIFPSGRPGSHNEQFF. Written as DNA, the CDR3 is TGCGCCAGCCGCATTTTTCCTAGCGGGAGGCCCGGTAGCCACAATGAGCAGTTCTTC.

This clone appeared a single time. J is TRBJ2-7 and V is TRBV10-3, with 11 bases identical to TRBD2. Germline V gives CDR1 ENHRY, CDR2 SYGVKD. This CDR3 spans 16 amino acids. Unmatched junction bases numbered 15, after V lost 5 bases and J lost 9 bases. The CDR3, as DNA: TGTGCCATCAGTCCCGAGCGGACTAGCGGGCAAGGGGGGCAGTACTTC. Its protein product is CAISPERTSGQGGQYF.

J is TRBJ1-2 and V is TRBV7-9; tentatively, D is TRBD1 (5 bases). The CDR3 is made up of 13 amino acids. V lost 5 bases to trimming and J lost 0 bases, with 7 bases between them. Germline V gene lookup returns CDR1 SEHNR and CDR2 FQNEAQ (reference sequence). The chain's CDR3 is CASSLTANYGYTF. DNA for the CDR3: TGTGCCAGCAGCCTGACAGCTAACTATGGCTACACCTTC. Using reference TRBV7-9 and TRBJ1-2 for the parts outside the CDR3, the full variable domain is DTGVSQNPRHKITKRGQNVTFRCDPISEHNRLYWYRQTLGQGPEFLTYFQNEAQLEKSRLLSDRFSAERPKGSFSTLEIQRTEQGDSAMYLCASSLTANYGYTFGSGTRLTVV.

In its sample, this clone was seen once. The chain is built from TRBV10-2 and TRBJ1-1; no clear D gene. The CDR3 is made up of 12 amino acids. CDR1 is WSHSY, CDR2 SAAADI, per germline. The V end was cut by 2 bases, the J end by 2 bases, with 3 bases between. The CDR3 protein is CASSEGNTEAFF. The CDR3 nucleotides are TGCGCCAGCAGTGAGGGTAACACTGAAGCTTTCTTT.

This clone was detected only a few times. The CDR3 DNA reads as TGCGCCAGCAGTGCGCGGTCCGACGGTGGCTACACCTTC. Translation: CASSARSDGGYTF. This rearrangement joins TRBV10-1 to TRBJ1-2; unclear D gene. The V end lost 4 bases, the J end lost 7 bases, and 13 bases lay between the germline ends. The germline V gene has CDR1 WNHNN and CDR2 SYGVQD (reference sequence). The CDR3 spans 13 residues.